This TCR beta chain was captured by sequencing in a study of T cells after yellow fever vaccination. Looking at the study overall: In the case of low-cell-number fractions, SMART-Seq v4 Ultra Low Input was used for preparation.

The junction had 5 bases not matched to a gene; V was cut back by 7 bases and J by 5 bases. Germline loops: CDR1 SEHNR, CDR2 FQNEAQ (reference sequence). The CDR3 consists of 13 residues. One entry per CDR3 protein results from TCRdb running MiXCR on the 5' RACE reads. The table includes about 320,000 distinct CDR3 sequences, around a tenth detected once. The sequenced sample was CD4+ T cells sorted from PBMCs, obtained 45 days after the yellow fever booster vaccination. V usage is TRBV7-9 and J usage is TRBJ2-5; 9 bases line up with TRBD2. The receptor was isolated from a man aged 18 to 35 who received the YFV17D yellow fever vaccine. The CDR3 spells CASTPGTSETQYF. As DNA, the CDR3 is TGTGCCAGCACCCCCGGGACTAGCGAGACCCAGTACTTC.